One and the same sample provided the 32 T cell receptor beta chains below, sequenced in a study of regulatory T cells in long-lasting Graves disease. In building TCR beta libraries, iRepertoire HTBI primers were used together with Arm-PCR of CDR3 regions. TCRdb ran MiXCR on the multiplex PCR reads and lists one entry per CDR3 protein. Of around 460,000 distinct CDR3 sequences in the sample, about 20% were seen once. Indicated time point: persistent/refractory GD, antithyroid drugs over 5 years with positive TRAb. From RNA extracted from PBMCs, the TCR library was made. Sample: peripheral blood mononuclear cells (PBMCs), taken when the disease was refractory, from a patient treated with antithyroid drugs. The source of these receptors is a female donor with Graves disease.

The table lists this clonotype with many counts. V is TRBV19 and J is TRBJ2-5, with a possible D match to TRBD2 (6 bases). The germline CDR1 and CDR2 sequences are LNHDA and SQIVND (reference sequence). The V end was cut by 6 bases, the J end by 3 bases, with 17 bases between. The CDR3 length is 15 residues. The CDR3: CASSNPGTGEETQYF. DNA for the CDR3: TGTGCCAGTAGCAACCCCGGGACGGGGGAAGAGACCCAGTACTTC.

This clonotype has only a few counts. This chain joins TRBV5-1 and TRBJ2-7; D gene ambiguous. The length of the CDR3 is 12 residues. Between the trimmed V and J ends, which lost 2 bases and 7 bases, there was a span of 10 bases. Germline CDR1 reads SGHRS; CDR2 reads YFSETQ. CDR3 protein: CASSFDLVEQYF. The CDR3 nucleotides are TGCGCCAGCAGCTTTGACCTAGTAGAGCAGTACTTC. Looking up the rest from reference TRBV5-1 and TRBJ2-7 gives the full variable domain: KAGVTQTPRYLIKTRGQQVTLSCSPISGHRSVSWYQQTPGQGLQFLFEYFSETQRNKGNFPGRFSGRQFSNSRSEMNVSTLELGDSALYLCASSFDLVEQYFGPGTRLTVT.

This clonotype was counted between two and nine times. The rearrangement joins TRBV20-1 to TRBJ1-2; the D gene is possibly TRBD1 (5 bases). V lost 3 bases and J 6 bases, leaving 14 bases between the germline ends. This CDR3 comprises 13 residues. Germline values: CDR1 DFQATT, CDR2 SNEGSKA (reference sequence). The CDR3 reads CSASRAGVHGYTF. CDR3 bases: TGCAGTGCTAGCCGCGCGGGGGTCCATGGCTACACCTTC.

The chain combines TRBV30 with TRBJ2-7, with 9 bases that match TRBD1. The junction had 4 bases not matched to a gene; V was cut back by 2 bases and J by 2 bases. Per the germline V gene, CDR1 is GTSNPN and CDR2 is SVGIG (reference sequence). The CDR3 runs to 14 residues. CDR3: CAWSKTGGTYEQYF. As DNA, the CDR3 is TGTGCCTGGAGTAAGACAGGGGGTACCTACGAGCAGTACTTC.

The V gene is TRBV7-9, the J gene TRBJ2-5; maybe TRBD2 (5 bases). Germline CDR1 is SEHNR and CDR2 is FQNEAQ (reference sequence). This CDR3 contains 15 residues. Trimming cost V 4 bases and J 5 bases, with 17 bases left between them. Here the CDR3 DNA reads TGTGCCAGCAGCTCAAGCGGTAACAGAGGGGAGACCCAGTACTTC. It is translated as CASSSSGNRGETQYF.

This sequence joins TRBV13 and TRBJ1-6, with TRBD1 as a possible D gene (6 bases). Germline assignment: CDR1 PRHDT and CDR2 FYEKMQ (reference sequence). The CDR3 length is 15 residues. The V end lost 4 bases, the J end lost 5 bases, and 12 bases lay between the germline ends. The CDR3 DNA sequence: TGTGCCAGCAGCTCCAGAGACAGGCATAATTCACCCCTCCACTTT. It yields the protein CASSSRDRHNSPLHF.

With regard to this clonotype: A read error is possible here, since a much larger clone lies one base away. V gene TRBV7-2 combines with J gene TRBJ1-2, with D hard to call. The V end lost 0 bases, the J end lost 7 bases, and 15 bases lay between the germline ends. The CDR3 loop spans 15 amino acids. From germline, CDR1 is SGHTA and CDR2 FQGNSA. CDR3: CASSLAAGGALGYTF. In DNA form, the CDR3 reads TGTGCCAGCAGCTTAGCAGCCGGAGGCGCCCTTGGCTACACCTTC.

CDR3 DNA: TGCAGTGCAGAAGCGGCTGGGGGGGACACTGAAGCTTTCTTT. Protein product: CSAEAAGGDTEAFF. The chain employs TRBV20-1 and TRBJ1-1, with D perhaps matching TRBD1 (5 bases). The germline V gene encodes CDR1 DFQATT and CDR2 SNEGSKA (reference sequence). The V end was cut by 6 bases, the J end by 3 bases, with 17 bases between. The CDR3 is 14 residues long.

This clonotype was seen more than once but under ten times. The chain combines TRBV19 with TRBJ1-1; no clear D gene. Germline values: CDR1 LNHDA, CDR2 SQIVND (reference sequence). The CDR3 consists of 14 residues. The germline V and J ends were trimmed by 1 base and 0 bases, with 6 bases remaining between them. The CDR3 nucleotides read TGTGCCAGTAGTATAGCACAGCTGAACACTGAAGCTTTCTTT. Protein: CASSIAQLNTEAFF.

This clonotype was counted only a few times. The chain combines TRBV10-3 with TRBJ2-2, with 8 nucleotides matching TRBD1. CDR3 length: 15 amino acids. Germline trimming cut 6 bases from V and 6 bases from J; bases unmatched to any gene: 9. Germline V lookup: CDR1 ENHRY, CDR2 SYGVKD. Written as DNA, the CDR3 is TGTGCCATCAGCCTCGGACAGGGTAGGGCCGGGGAGCTGTTTTTT. This translates into CAISLGQGRAGELFF.

This clonotype was recorded many times. The chain combines TRBV24-1 with TRBJ1-2; perhaps TRBD1 as D (5 bases). V was clipped by 7 bases and J by 8 bases, with 16 bases between them. Germline values: CDR1 KGHDR, CDR2 SFDVKD. CDR3 size: 13 residues. CDR3 amino acids: CATRKSGWDGYTF. The CDR3 DNA reads TGTGCCACCAGGAAGAGCGGGTGGGACGGCTACACCTTC.

This clonotype was seen repeatedly, ten times or more. V is TRBV6-1 and J is TRBJ1-1; TRBD1 matches at 7 bases. CDR1 is MNHNS and CDR2 is SASEGT in the germline V gene. Trimming removed 8 bases from V and 4 bases from J; junction bases left unmatched: 7. CDR3 length: 13 residues. Here the CDR3 reads CASGKQGSTEAFF. The DNA of the CDR3 is TGTGCCAGCGGCAAACAGGGGTCCACTGAAGCTTTCTTT.

This clonotype came up many times. V usage is TRBV12-3 or TRBV12-4 and J usage is TRBJ2-2, with D possibly being TRBD2 (7 bases). This CDR3 comprises 13 residues. V lost 11 bases and J 5 bases, leaving 15 bases between the germline ends. The CDR3 nucleotides are TGTGCCGGACGGGGGGCAGGGACCGGGGAGCTGTTTTTT. Encoded protein: CAGRGAGTGELFF.

CDR3 coding DNA: TGCGCCAGCAGAGAGCGGGGCGGCGGCAATTTAGTCCTCCACTTT. It translates to CASRERGGGNLVLHF. This chain links TRBV5-1 with TRBJ1-6; weak D call: TRBD1 (5 bases). CDR1 SGHRS and CDR2 YFSETQ come from the germline V gene. V dropped 5 bases and J dropped 15 bases, with 24 bases sitting between them. This CDR3 region has 15 residues. Full variable domain (rest looked up from reference TRBV5-1 and TRBJ1-6): KAGVTQTPRYLIKTRGQQVTLSCSPISGHRSVSWYQQTPGQGLQFLFEYFSETQRNKGNFPGRFSGRQFSNSRSEMNVSTLELGDSALYLCASRERGGGNLVLHFGNGTRLTVT.

This clonotype was picked up many times. J is TRBJ1-4 and V is TRBV28; no clear D. Germline V gene sequence: CDR1 MDHEN, CDR2 SYDVKM. The CDR3 length is 14 residues. The ends were cut back, 3 bases at V and 5 bases at J, with 10 bases in the middle. The CDR3 sequence: CASSFGPQNEKLFF. CDR3 sequence (DNA): TGTGCCAGCAGTTTTGGGCCCCAAAATGAAAAACTGTTTTTT.

A few counts support this clonotype. The chain employs TRBV5-1 and TRBJ1-4; TRBD1 matches 7 bases. The germline V gene encodes CDR1 SGHRS and CDR2 YFSETQ. Trimming removed 4 bases from V and 6 bases from J; junction bases left unmatched: 6. The CDR3 spans 14 residues. CDR3 nucleotides: TGCGCCAGCAGCGCCGGGACAGACTATGAAAAACTGTTTTTT. It is translated as CASSAGTDYEKLFF.

This clonotype showed up just a few times. The chain combines TRBV12-3 or TRBV12-4 with TRBJ2-3; 10 positions match TRBD2. V lost 3 bases, J lost 4 bases, and 7 bases stayed unmatched. CDR3 length: 16 residues. The CDR3 DNA reads as TGTGCCAGCAGTTTGTCCCTAGCGGGAGAAGCAGATACGCAGTATTTT. This sequence encodes CASSLSLAGEADTQYF.

The chain recombines TRBV5-6 with TRBJ1-1; 7 positions agree with TRBD1. Germline CDR1 is SGHDT and CDR2 is YYEEEE. The trim removed 3 bases at V and 3 bases at J, leaving 17 bases unmatched. CDR3 length: 18 residues. The DNA for the CDR3 is TGTGCCAGCAGCTACCCGGACGAACAGGGGCGAGGAGACACTGAAGCTTTCTTT. It specifies CASSYPDEQGRGDTEAFF.

This clonotype occurred many times. V is TRBV28 and J is TRBJ1-5; D possibly corresponds to TRBD1 (6 bases). The germline CDR1 and CDR2 sequences are MDHEN and SYDVKM. There are 17 residues in the CDR3. Deletions cut 5 bases from V and 3 bases from J, with 20 bases between. CDR3 loop: CASSLTLAGAVNQPQHF. For the CDR3, the DNA is TGTGCCAGCAGTCTCACTCTCGCAGGGGCGGTCAATCAGCCCCAGCATTTT.

This chain joins TRBV7-2 and TRBJ2-7; 8 bases map to TRBD2. The CDR3 sequence is 16 residues long. V was pared by 5 bases and J by 3 bases, with 12 bases of the junction left unmatched. In germline, CDR1 is SGHTA, CDR2 FQGNSA. CDR3 loop: CASSAGPGLDLYEQYF. The CDR3 nucleotides are TGTGCCAGCAGCGCGGGACCGGGACTAGACCTCTACGAGCAGTACTTC.

Worth noting for this clonotype: A junction end diverges from the germline sequence, so it may reflect a read error. The chain joins TRBV29-1 to TRBJ1-1; D not certain. The CDR3 is 13 amino acids. Germline loops: CDR1 SQVTM, CDR2 ANQGSEA. The CDR3 loop reads CSVVRSGNTETFF. The CDR3 region has the DNA TGCAGCGTTGTCAGGTCGGGGAACACTGAAACTTTCTTT.

The table lists this clonotype with many counts. The chain uses TRBV7-2 and TRBJ2-7; TRBD2 might be the D (6 bases). Germline CDR1 reads SGHTA; CDR2 reads FQGNSA. V was shortened by 1 base and J by 5 bases, with 18 bases between the two germline ends. The CDR3 length is 16 residues. In nucleotides, the CDR3 is TGTGCCAGCAGCTTAGAGGCCCGACCCGGGGGAGACGAGCAGTACTTC. Its protein is CASSLEARPGGDEQYF. Combining the CDR3 with reference TRBV7-2 and TRBJ2-7 gives the whole variable domain GAGVSQSPSNKVTEKGKDVELRCDPISGHTALYWYRQSLGQGLEFLIYFQGNSAPDKSGLPSDRFSAERTGGSVSTLTIQRTQQEDSAVYLCASSLEARPGGDEQYFGPGTRLTVT.

This clonotype was seen at least ten times. The chain uses TRBV7-3 and TRBJ2-5; D may be TRBD1 (6 bases). CDR1 and CDR2 (germline): SGHTA, FQGTGA. The CDR3 covers 14 residues. Trimming removed 1 base at V and 4 bases at J, with 10 bases between. CDR3 nucleotides: TGTGCCAGCAGCTTAAGTCCAGGGGTAGAGACCCAGTACTTC. Protein product: CASSLSPGVETQYF.

This clonotype showed up many times. The chain recombines TRBV2 with TRBJ2-7; TRBD1 matches at 9 bases. J gave up 3 bases and V 7 bases, and 1 base lay outside the gene matches. The CDR3 consists of 12 residues. From germline, CDR1 is SNHLY and CDR2 FYNNEI. This chain's CDR3 is CASKDRGYEQYF. The CDR3 nucleotides read TGTGCCAGCAAGGACAGGGGCTACGAGCAGTACTTC.

The chain carries TRBV25-1 and TRBJ1-2; D perhaps matches TRBD1 (6 bases). CDR1 and CDR2 (germline): MGHDK, SYGVNS. Trimming shortened V by 3 bases and J by 3 bases, and 8 bases separated the two germline ends. This CDR3 is 13 amino acids long. CDR3 bases: TGTGCCAGCAGTGAGGGGGCCCACTATGGCTACACCTTC. This encodes CASSEGAHYGYTF.

The chain is built from TRBV12-3 or TRBV12-4 and TRBJ2-2; no firm D call. The V end was cut by 2 bases, the J end by 3 bases, with 10 bases between. This CDR3 region has 15 residues. CDR3 loop: CASSLKAAYTGELFF. The DNA for the CDR3 is TGTGCCAGCAGTTTAAAGGCAGCCTACACCGGGGAGCTGTTTTTT.

This clonotype appeared many times. J is TRBJ1-2 and V is TRBV28; maybe TRBD1 (6 bases). This CDR3 spans 20 amino acids. The germline V gene encodes CDR1 MDHEN and CDR2 SYDVKM. Trimming took 7 bases from V and 0 from J, leaving 30 bases between them. For the CDR3, the DNA is TGTGCCAGCACCCTTAGGTCCCAGCGACTAACCAGGGGCCCTAACTATGGCTACACCTTC. As protein: CASTLRSQRLTRGPNYGYTF.

This clonotype was counted many times. The CDR3 protein is CASSSLLYSSYEQYF. DNA for the CDR3: TGTGCCAGCAGTTCCCTCTTATATAGCTCCTACGAGCAGTACTTC. The V call is TRBV28, the J call TRBJ2-7, with D hard to call. The germline V and J ends were trimmed by 4 bases and 0 bases, with 13 bases remaining between them. There are 15 residues in the CDR3. Germline V gene sequence: CDR1 MDHEN, CDR2 SYDVKM.

This clonotype was observed many times. J is TRBJ1-2 and V is TRBV30; D not resolved. Trimming stripped 3 bases from V and 3 bases from J, with 11 bases between. This CDR3 contains 13 residues. Germline V CDR1 and CDR2: GTSNPN, SVGIG (reference sequence). In nucleotides, the CDR3 is TGTGCCTGGAGGCCCCCAGGCCACTATGGCTACACCTTC. This gives the protein CAWRPPGHYGYTF. Filled out from reference TRBV30 and TRBJ1-2, the complete variable domain reads SQTIHQWPATLVQPVGSPLSLECTVEGTSNPNLYWYRQAAGRGLQLLFYSVGIGQISSEVPQNLSASRPQDRQFILSSKKLLLSDSGFYLCAWRPPGHYGYTFGSGTRLTVV.

This clonotype showed up many times. The chain joins TRBV7-2 to TRBJ1-2, with 9 bases fitting TRBD1. The trim removed 0 bases at V and 4 bases at J, leaving 3 bases unmatched. The CDR3 is made up of 15 amino acids. The germline V gene encodes CDR1 SGHTA and CDR2 FQGNSA. This CDR3 is CASSLAQTGGYGYTF. DNA of the CDR3: TGTGCCAGCAGCTTAGCGCAGACAGGGGGCTATGGCTACACCTTC.

The chain has TRBV7-6 and TRBJ2-7; D may correspond to TRBD1 or TRBD2 (5 bases each). The V gene's germline CDR1 is SGHVS and CDR2 FNYEAQ. Trimming removed 5 bases from V and 7 bases from J, with 18 bases in between. The CDR3 has 14 amino acids. The CDR3 sequence: CASSASGTLREQYF. CDR3 sequence (DNA): TGTGCCAGCAGCGCTTCCGGGACGTTGAGAGAGCAGTACTTC.

The J gene is TRBJ2-6, the V gene TRBV19, with no clear D. Germline CDR1 and CDR2: LNHDA and SQIVND (reference sequence). Between the trimmed V and J ends, which lost 6 bases and 1 base, there was a span of 10 bases. This CDR3 contains 15 residues. CDR3: CASSKGASGANVLTF. CDR3 sequence (DNA): TGTGCCAGTAGCAAAGGTGCTTCTGGGGCCAACGTCCTGACTTTC. The variable domain in full, with the rest retrieved from reference TRBV19 and TRBJ2-6, is DGGITQSPKYLFRKEGQNVTLSCEQNLNHDAMYWYRQDPGQGLRLIYYSQIVNDFQKGDIAEGYSVSREKKESFPLTVTSAQKNPTAFYLCASSKGASGANVLTFGAGSRLTVL.